This is a list of T cell receptor beta chains from one sample in a study of blood T cell repertoires in COVID-19. TCRdb's table, derived via immunoSEQ multiplex PCR, lists solely in-frame clones and lacks some. The sample contains about 400,000 clones, approximately 86% of which appear only once. Sequencing used peripheral blood. The receptors come from a human donor in a cohort sampled during active COVID-19. Both conserved end residues are part of each CDR3. A D gene is named only where the DNA matches it firmly. Size is omitted from some rows. Given values are once, few, many or a class for expanded clones.

length	J	D	size	V	DNA	CDR3
15	TRBJ2-1	TRBD2	-	TRBV19	TGTGCCAGTAGTACCCTAGCGGGAGCCTACAATGAGCAGTTCTTC	CASSTLAGAYNEQFF
14	TRBJ2-7	-	-	TRBV6-5	TGTGCCAGCAGTTACGGCAGGGGAGATTACGAGCAGTACTTC	CASSYGRGDYEQYF
17	TRBJ1-2	-	-	TRBV7-2	TGTGCCAGCAGCCCCCGCATCACGGGGGGCGGTGACTATGGCTACACCTTC	CASSPRITGGGDYGYTF
12	TRBJ1-1	-	-	TRBV30	TGTGCCTGGAGTCCGGAGTACACTGAAGCTTTCTTT	CAWSPEYTEAFF
16	TRBJ2-2	-	-	TRBV27	TGTGCCAGCAGTTTGAGAGGCAGTAGGAACACCGGGGAGCTGTTTTTT	CASSLRGSRNTGELFF
12	TRBJ2-1	-	-	TRBV6-5	TGTGCCAGCGTAAGACACTACAATGAGCAGTTCTTC	CASVRHYNEQFF
14	TRBJ2-7	-	few	TRBV7-7	TGTGCTAGCAGCTTAGGACTACAGGGTTACGAGCAGTACTTC	CASSLGLQGYEQYF
14	TRBJ2-7	-	-	TRBV9	TGTGCCAGCAGCGTAGCCTCAGGGGACTACGAGCAGTACTTC	CASSVASGDYEQYF
17	TRBJ2-1	TRBD2	-	TRBV2	TGTGCCAGCACCCCCGGGGAACTAGCGGGGGGTCCCAATGAGCAGTTCTTC	CASTPGELAGGPNEQFF
14	TRBJ2-7	-	-	TRBV25-1	TGTGCCAGCAGTGGGTACGGTCCCTCCTACGAGCAGTACTTC	CASSGYGPSYEQYF
16	TRBJ2-2	TRBD2	once	TRBV3-1/TRBV3-2	TGTGCCAGCACCCCGGGGACTAGCGGGGGATGGAGGGAGCTGTTTTTT	CASTPGTSGGWRELFF
16	TRBJ2-5	TRBD2	few	TRBV5-6	TGTGCCAGCACTATACTTAGACCAGCGGGGGGGGAGACCCAGTACTTC	CASTILRPAGGETQYF
13	TRBJ2-7	TRBD1	-	TRBV24-1	TGTGCCACCAGTGATTTGACAGGGGGCAATTGGTACTTC	CATSDLTGGNWYF
15	TRBJ2-5	-	-	TRBV6-1	TGTGCCAGCAGTGAAACAACAGGTTACCAAGAGACCCAGTACTTC	CASSETTGYQETQYF
12	TRBJ2-2	-	-	TRBV24-1	TGTGCCACCAGTGTATACACCGGGGAGCTGTTTTTT	CATSVYTGELFF
17	TRBJ2-1	TRBD2	-	TRBV28	TGTGCCAGCAGTATACCCCAGACTAGCGGGCCGGGGGATGAGCAGTTCTTC	CASSIPQTSGPGDEQFF
19	TRBJ2-1	TRBD2	-	TRBV4-1	TGCGCCAGCAGCCAAATATGGGCTAGCGGGGGGGCCCGCCGAAATGAGCAGTTCTTC	CASSQIWASGGARRNEQFF
13	TRBJ2-7	TRBD1	-	TRBV29-1	TGCAGCGCAGCCGGGACAGGGTTCTACGAGCAGTACTTC	CSAAGTGFYEQYF
13	TRBJ2-7	-	-	TRBV10-1	TGCGCCAGCAGTGAAACGGGCAGCGGCGAGCAGTACTTC	CASSETGSGEQYF
15	TRBJ2-3	-	-	TRBV18	TGTGCCAGCTCACCAGTCCAGCGTAGCACAGATACGCAGTATTTT	CASSPVQRSTDTQYF
15	TRBJ1-2	TRBD1	-	TRBV7-3	TGTGCCAGCACCGACCAGGGGGCTCGTGGCTATGGCTACACCTTC	CASTDQGARGYGYTF
13	TRBJ2-7	-	-	TRBV10-2	TGCGCCAGCAGTCGACAGCGCTCCTACGAGCAGTACTTC	CASSRQRSYEQYF
15	TRBJ1-6	TRBD1	-	TRBV28	TGTGCCAGCGCGGAATGGACAGGGCGGGAGTCACCCCTCCACTTT	CASAEWTGRESPLHF
13	TRBJ1-2	-	-	TRBV4-1	TGCGCCAGCAGCGCAGGGGACGCCTATGGCTACACCTTC	CASSAGDAYGYTF
16	TRBJ2-3	TRBD2	-	TRBV6-6	TGTGCCAGCAGTTACTCTAAGCGGGAGGGCCCAGATACGCAGTATTTT	CASSYSKREGPDTQYF
17	TRBJ1-1	TRBD1	few	TRBV7-9	TGTGCCAGCAGCTTAGCGCTAGGACAGGGGGCTGATACTGAAGCTTTCTTT	CASSLALGQGADTEAFF
15	TRBJ1-2	-	-	TRBV4-2	TGTGCCAGCAGCCAAAACCTCAGGGGAGACTATGGCTACACCTTC	CASSQNLRGDYGYTF
15	TRBJ1-5	-	-	TRBV10-2	TGCGCCAGCAGTGAGGAGGTATCCAGCAATCAGCCCCAGCATTTT	CASSEEVSSNQPQHF
16	TRBJ1-5	-	few	TRBV4-1	TGCGCCAGCAGCCAAGAAGAGGGAGTCGGCAATCAGCCCCAGCATTTT	CASSQEEGVGNQPQHF
12	TRBJ1-6	-	few	TRBV6-6	TGTGCCAGCAGCCCGGGAGGATCACCCCTCCACTTT	CASSPGGSPLHF
16	TRBJ2-1	-	many	TRBV21-1	TGTGCCAGCAGTCTGACTAGCGGGAGGGCCTACAATGAGCAGTTCTTC	CASSLTSGRAYNEQFF
15	TRBJ2-6	-	-	TRBV5-1	TGCGCCAGCAGCTTGGTGGGGCCTGGGGCCAACGTCCTGACTTTC	CASSLVGPGANVLTF
15	TRBJ2-2	-	-	TRBV5-6	TGTGCCAGCACCTCACCAGGGGGGTTCACCGGGGAGCTGTTTTTT	CASTSPGGFTGELFF
17	TRBJ1-5	-	-	TRBV12-1	TGTGCCAGCTCCTGTAGCGGAGACGGGACAGGCAATCAGCCCCAGCATTTT	CASSCSGDGTGNQPQHF
15	TRBJ1-4	-	-	TRBV28	TGTGCCAGCAGTTTAATCCAGGGGCAGGGTGAAAAACTGTTTTTT	CASSLIQGQGEKLFF
12	TRBJ2-7	-	once	TRBV27	TGTGCCAGCAGCCGCGATGCCTACGAGCAGTACTTC	CASSRDAYEQYF
15	TRBJ2-7	TRBD1	-	TRBV11-3	TGTGCCAGCAGCGCTCGGACAGGGAGCTCCTACGAGCAGTACTTC	CASSARTGSSYEQYF
16	TRBJ2-5	TRBD1	-	TRBV7-6	TGTGCCAGCAGCGGAGCCCGACAGGGGGAAAAAGAGACCCAGTACTTC	CASSGARQGEKETQYF
16	TRBJ2-5	-	once	TRBV25-1	TGTGCCAGCAGTGAATCGGGCAGGGGATGGCAAGAGACCCAGTACTTC	CASSESGRGWQETQYF
13	TRBJ1-4	-	-	TRBV2	TGTGCCAGCCTCTCTCAGGCTAATGAAAAACTGTTTTTT	CASLSQANEKLFF
15	TRBJ2-7	-	-	TRBV3-1/TRBV3-2	TGTGCCAGCAGCCAAGGTTTTGGGGCTGGAAGGGAGCAGTACTTC	CASSQGFGAGREQYF
16	TRBJ2-7	TRBD1	once	TRBV14	TGTGCCAGCAGCCAAGGCCCCGGACAGGGAATCTACGAGCAGTACTTC	CASSQGPGQGIYEQYF
13	TRBJ1-2	-	-	TRBV7-8	TGTGCCAGCAGCGAAACAGGGAGCTTAGGCTACACCTTC	CASSETGSLGYTF
12	TRBJ1-3	-	once	TRBV30	TGTGCCTGGAGCCCCACTGGAAACACCATATATTTT	CAWSPTGNTIYF
13	TRBJ2-7	-	once	TRBV5-4	TGTGCCAGCAGCCCCTCTAGCGACTCGGAGCAGTACTTC	CASSPSSDSEQYF
15	TRBJ2-2	TRBD2	-	TRBV5-5	TGTGCCAGCAGTTGGGGACTAGCAGGGGACGGGGAGCTGTTTTTT	CASSWGLAGDGELFF
15	TRBJ1-6	TRBD1	-	TRBV9	TGTGCCAGCAGCCCCTGGGACAGGGGGATTTCACCCCTCCACTTT	CASSPWDRGISPLHF
14	TRBJ1-2	-	-	TRBV7-9	TGTGCCAGCAGCGTACAGGGTATCGGCTATGGCTACACCTTC	CASSVQGIGYGYTF
14	TRBJ2-7	TRBD2	once	TRBV30	TGTGCCTGGAGTGTACTAGCGGCCTCCTACGAGCAGTACTTC	CAWSVLAASYEQYF
13	TRBJ2-1	TRBD1	-	TRBV25-1	TGTGCCAGCAGTCCCACAGGGGGCAATGAGCAGTTCTTC	CASSPTGGNEQFF
12	TRBJ1-1	-	-	TRBV3-1/TRBV3-2	TGTGCCAGCAGCCAAGTAGCAGGGGTAGCTTTCTTT	CASSQVAGVAFF
15	TRBJ2-1	TRBD1	once	TRBV7-2	TGTGCCAGCAGCACAGACAGGGGGCGCATGGATGAGCAGTTCTTC	CASSTDRGRMDEQFF
14	TRBJ2-7	TRBD2	-	TRBV28	TGTGCCAGCAGAGAAGCGGGAGTCGCCTACGAGCAGTACTTC	CASREAGVAYEQYF